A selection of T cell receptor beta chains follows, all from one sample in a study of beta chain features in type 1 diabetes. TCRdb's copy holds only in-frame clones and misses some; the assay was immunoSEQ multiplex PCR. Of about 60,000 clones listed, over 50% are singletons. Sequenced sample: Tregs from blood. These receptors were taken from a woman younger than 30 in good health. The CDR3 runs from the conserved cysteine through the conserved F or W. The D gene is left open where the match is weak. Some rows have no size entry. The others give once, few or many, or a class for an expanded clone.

TGTGCCAGCTCCACGGGTGGGGAGCAGTACTTC	CASSTGGEQYF	-	TRBJ2-7	TRBV18	-
TGTGCCAGCAGCCAAGACCCCGGACAGGGGGTGGGGGGGCCAGATACGCAGTATTTT	CASSQDPGQGVGGPDTQYF	-	TRBJ2-3	TRBV14	TRBD1
TGTGCCAGCAGCTTACGCCTAGCGGCCACAGATACGCAGTATTTT	CASSLRLAATDTQYF	-	TRBJ2-3	TRBV11-2	TRBD2
TGTGCCAGCAGCCACAGGGGTCGGACCGGGGAGCTGTTTTTT	CASSHRGRTGELFF	-	TRBJ2-2	TRBV5-5	TRBD1
TGTGCCAGTAGTGGGGCCGGGACTAGCGGGAGTGTGGATGAGCAGTTCTTC	CASSGAGTSGSVDEQFF	-	TRBJ2-1	TRBV19	TRBD2
TGTGCCAGCAGCCACCGACAGGGGGCCAGGGAGACCCAGTACTTC	CASSHRQGARETQYF	once	TRBJ2-5	TRBV7-3	TRBD1
TGTGCCAGCAGCGTAGGGACTAGCGGTCACAATGAGCAGTTCTTC	CASSVGTSGHNEQFF	-	TRBJ2-1	TRBV9	TRBD2
TGCGCCAGCAGCTGGAGACAGGGAGTATACAATGAGCAGTTCTTC	CASSWRQGVYNEQFF	-	TRBJ2-1	TRBV5-1	TRBD1
TGTGCCATCAGTGAGGCCCAGTGGACTGAAGCTTTCTTT	CAISEAQWTEAFF	few	TRBJ1-1	TRBV10-3	-
TGTGCCAGCAGCTCGACACCTTTGGACGAGCAGTACTTC	CASSSTPLDEQYF	few	TRBJ2-7	TRBV7-2	-
TGCGCCAGCAGCTTGACAGGGGTTTCCGGGGAGCTGTTTTTT	CASSLTGVSGELFF	-	TRBJ2-2	TRBV5-1	TRBD1
TGTGCCAGCTACAGGGGGCGCATCGGCACCGGGGAGCTGTTTTTT	CASYRGRIGTGELFF	once	TRBJ2-2	TRBV6-1	TRBD1
TGTGCCAGCAGCAAAACAGGGACTGAAGCTTTCTTT	CASSKTGTEAFF	few	TRBJ1-1	TRBV7-9	-
TGCGCCAGCAGCCCGCGGGCAGGGGGGACTGAAGCTTTCTTT	CASSPRAGGTEAFF	few	TRBJ1-1	TRBV5-1	TRBD1
TGTGCCAGCACCTTCCCCCGGGGGACAGGGGGCAATCAGCCCCAGCATTTT	CASTFPRGTGGNQPQHF	-	TRBJ1-5	TRBV9	TRBD1
TGTGCCAGCAGTATTCAGGGGGCCTATGGCTACACCTTC	CASSIQGAYGYTF	-	TRBJ1-2	TRBV6-5	TRBD1
TGCGCCAGCACCCCTACGAGGGGAGGCGGGGAGCTGTTTTTT	CASTPTRGGGELFF	-	TRBJ2-2	TRBV4-3	-
TGTGCCAGCAGCTTACGGGTTACCGGGGAGCTGTTTTTT	CASSLRVTGELFF	-	TRBJ2-2	TRBV7-9	-
TGTGCCAGCAGTTCCCCCAACTCCCATGGCTACACCTTC	CASSSPNSHGYTF	few	TRBJ1-2	TRBV6-5	-
TGTGCCAGCAGACGACTAGCGGGGCTCTACGAGCAGTACTTC	CASRRLAGLYEQYF	-	TRBJ2-7	TRBV6-5	TRBD2
TGTGCCAGCATCCAAAGCGGGAACTCCTACGAGCAGTACTTC	CASIQSGNSYEQYF	-	TRBJ2-7	TRBV6-1	TRBD2
TGTGCCAGCAGCTCCAGGGAAGGGGAAGCTTTCTTT	CASSSREGEAFF	-	TRBJ1-1	TRBV13	-
TGTGCCAGCAATACCCCGGGACTTTCCTACGAGCAGTACTTC	CASNTPGLSYEQYF	-	TRBJ2-7	TRBV6-1	-
TGTGCCAGCAGCCTCACAGGGGGGTCTAATGAAAAACTGTTTTTT	CASSLTGGSNEKLFF	-	TRBJ1-4	TRBV4-2	TRBD1
TGTGCCAGCTCACTCACTAGCGGGGCCTACGAGCAGTACTTC	CASSLTSGAYEQYF	-	TRBJ2-7	TRBV18	TRBD2
TGTGCCATCAGTGAATTTTCTAGCGAGTCTGAGCAGTTCTTC	CAISEFSSESEQFF	-	TRBJ2-1	TRBV10-3	-
TGTGCCAGCAGCTGGGGACTAGCGGGACCGTCGGAGACCCAGTACTTC	CASSWGLAGPSETQYF	-	TRBJ2-5	TRBV7-2	TRBD2
TGTGCCAGCAGCTCTGACAGGGTCGTGTACGAAAAACTGTTTTTT	CASSSDRVVYEKLFF	few	TRBJ1-4	TRBV7-9	TRBD1
TGCGCCAGCAGCCAAGAATGGCGGGGGCGGGAGACCCAGTACTTC	CASSQEWRGRETQYF	once	TRBJ2-5	TRBV4-1	-
TGTGCCAGCAGCTTAGTTTCAGGGTTTGGCACTGAAGCTTTCTTT	CASSLVSGFGTEAFF	few	TRBJ1-1	TRBV7-9	-
TGTGCCAGCAGCCACTTGGGACAGAGTCACACTGAAGCTTTCTTT	CASSHLGQSHTEAFF	once	TRBJ1-1	TRBV4-2	TRBD1
TGTGCCAGTAGTCCGGACTCCAACTATGGCTACACCTTC	CASSPDSNYGYTF	-	TRBJ1-2	TRBV19	-
TGCGCCAGCAGCCAGGGACTAGCATCCACCGGGGAGCTGTTTTTT	CASSQGLASTGELFF	-	TRBJ2-2	TRBV10-2	TRBD2
TGTGCCATCAGTGAACAGGTGACAGATACGCAGTATTTT	CAISEQVTDTQYF	-	TRBJ2-3	TRBV10-3	-
TGCGCCAGCAGCCAAGGACCGCAGGGGGGCAATGAGCAGTTCTTC	CASSQGPQGGNEQFF	few	TRBJ2-1	TRBV4-1	-
TGTGCCAGCACCGGTGCGTACGAGCAGTACTTC	CASTGAYEQYF	-	TRBJ2-7	TRBV6-5	-
TGTGCCAGTAGTATTGGGACAGGGGTCTACGAGCAGTACTTC	CASSIGTGVYEQYF	-	TRBJ2-7	TRBV19	TRBD1
TGCGCCAGCAGCTCGTACAGGGAACGCGGCTACACCTTC	CASSSYRERGYTF	few	TRBJ1-2	TRBV5-1	-
TGTGCCAGCAGCCCGGGAAGGAGAAGTGACTCTGGGGCCAACGTCCTGACTTTC	CASSPGRRSDSGANVLTF	-	TRBJ2-6	TRBV7-3	-
TGCGCCAGCAGCTGGACGGGATCTTCCTTGGAGACCCAGTACTTC	CASSWTGSSLETQYF	-	TRBJ2-5	TRBV5-1	-
TGTGCCAGTAGCTGGACAGGTTACAATGAGCAGTTCTTC	CASSWTGYNEQFF	-	TRBJ2-1	TRBV19	TRBD1
TGTGCCAGCAGTCCCTCGACAGGAAACACTGAAGCTTTCTTT	CASSPSTGNTEAFF	few	TRBJ1-1	TRBV28	-
TGTGCCAGCCAGGGTGTAGCCAAAAACATTCAGTACTTC	CASQGVAKNIQYF	-	TRBJ2-4	TRBV2	-